This T cell receptor beta chain was sequenced for a study of blood T cell repertoires in COVID-19. TCRdb's table, derived via immunoSEQ multiplex PCR, lists solely in-frame clones and lacks some. This sample carries some 290,000 clones, nearly 90% of them seen once, and the ten largest clones take around 1%. The clonotype comes from a woman in her thirties or forties with COVID-19, enrolled during active disease. The specimen sequenced was peripheral blood.

This CDR3 reads CASSYGQINEKLFF. CDR3 in DNA: TGTGCCAGCAGTTACGGACAGATTAATGAAAAACTGTTTTTT. This rearrangement joins TRBV6-2 or TRBV6-3 to TRBJ1-4; a possible D gene is TRBD1 (6 bases). The CDR3 runs 14 residues. V lost 2 bases, J lost 4 bases, and 8 bases lay in between. The germline gives CDR1 MNHEY, CDR2 SVGEGT.